This T cell receptor beta chain stems from a study of blood T cell repertoires in COVID-19. Study context: Acute and convalescent COVID-19 samples came from the United States, Italy and Spain. PBMCs, B-cell-depleted T cells, or T cells were the source of the cDNA or gDNA that made up the material.

The CDR3 has 18 residues. The V and J ends lost 2 bases and 0 bases respectively, with 16 bases between them. Germline CDR1 is MDHEN and CDR2 is SYDVKM. Authors' data handling: Quantification of nucleated cells was approximated via reference gene primer amplification. The assay was immunoSEQ multiplex PCR, and TCRdb's table has in-frame clones only and misses some. That table supplies the V and J calls and clone size; D and trimming were determined from the DNA. Seen here are 250,000 to 350,000 clones, more than 70% observed once, and the top ten hold roughly 8%. Specimen: peripheral blood. V is TRBV28 and J is TRBJ1-4; tentative D call: TRBD1 (6 bases). This sequence was found in a woman aged 45-59 years who had recovered from COVID-19. In DNA form, the CDR3 reads TGTGCCAGCAGTTTACGGGGGGGCGGTGGGGCAACTAATGAAAAACTGTTTTTT. This gives the protein CASSLRGGGGATNEKLFF. The variable domain in full, with the rest retrieved from reference TRBV28 and TRBJ1-4, is DVKVTQSSRYLVKRTGEKVFLECVQDMDHENMFWYRQDPGLGLRLIYFSYDVKMKEKGDIPEGYSVSREKKERFSLILESASTNQTSMYLCASSLRGGGGATNEKLFFGSGTQLSVL.